This entry features one T cell receptor beta chain sequence. Its antigen is not yet known. There are no base qualities to consult, and no much larger clone falls within one base. The sample belongs to a study of identical twins (dated by TCRdb to about 2016). Regarding the complete study: To test whether fetal clonotypes persist, the study used deep sequencing on TCR alpha and beta repertoires from monozygotic twins, unrelated adults of various ages, and cord blood. Replicate twin experiments were performed at different times using different library preparation protocols to rule out contamination. Study-wide findings and limitations: In monozygotic twins, out-of-frame TCR alpha sharing was systematically underestimated by recombination models, although the models agreed with sharing between unrelated individuals. Fewer insertions were carried by abundant cord blood beta clonotypes, a similar but weaker trend appeared in young adult naive repertoires, and no such trend appeared in memory repertoires. Compared with coincidental sharing between unrelated individuals, out-of-frame TCR alpha sequences shared between twins showed an excess of sequences with low generation probability. Because the same donors could not be followed over many years, conclusions were based on cross-sectional statistical analysis. The excess sharing between twins in beta out-of-frame sequences was weaker because fewer shared sequences reduced the signal-to-noise ratio. Zero-insertion analyses could be partly confounded by invariant T cells such as MAIT and iNKT, though diverse VJ usage argued against such confounding for most clonotypes.

Every donor in the study was a healthy Caucasian. Libraries came from 5' RACE. This sample was sequenced with an Illumina HiSeq 2000. Template switching added a universal primer binding site, and the final cDNA carried a unique molecular identifier that allowed TCR cDNA molecules to be counted accurately. First-strand cDNA for TCR alpha and beta chains was synthesized from specific primers in the conserved constant-segment region. Each cDNA library was double barcoded, with a SMART-Mk sample barcode plus Illumina barcodes, to control for contamination. TruSeq adapter sequences along with Illumina sample barcodes were introduced in two successive PCR steps. Sequencing of the TCR alpha and beta cDNA libraries was done on the Illumina HiSeq platform using custom primers. The published analysis was carried out like this. MiGEC was used to process raw reads and extract unique molecular identifiers, and MiXCR was used to find CDR3 positions. For each individual, recombination models were inferred using an EM algorithm with the repgenHMM and IGoR tools. The tcR package in R was used for shared clonotype analysis, with sharing normalized by the product of cloneset sizes. To study raw recombination free of thymic and clonal selection effects, out-of-frame nonproductive sequences were analyzed. The public sequencing data were trimmed at Q25 with fastp and processed into clonotypes with MiXCR by TCRdb, which kept only in-frame beta chains. For every CDR3 protein sequence, its rows merge into one entry that carries the most common genes and DNA. TCRdb, rather than the study authors, made the V and J calls. The sample profile shows roughly 1,500,000 distinct CDR3 sequences; about 31% of them were found once. Around 0.3% of the sample is in the top ten clones.

The germline V gene supplies CDR1 SGHTA and CDR2 FQGNSA. The CDR3 runs 15 residues from the cysteine to the phenylalanine. Only the CDR3 part of the read is kept: 45 bases, read in frame from the first base. The germline V end is reduced by 1 base and the J end by 5 bases; junction bases left unmatched: 4. The TCR comes from a newborn girl in good health. Material: cord blood. The chain is assembled from TRBV7-2 and TRBJ2-1, and TRBD2 aligns with 8 junction nucleotides. The DNA reads TGTGCCAGCAGCTTAGTAGCGGGGTCGGACAATGAGCAGTTCTTC. This is translated as CASSLVAGSDNEQFF.